This entry lists 9 T cell receptor beta chains sequenced from one sample in a study of T cell repertoires in cytomegalovirus infection. MiXCR was run by TCRdb on the reads, yielding one entry per CDR3 protein. The table shows approximately 550,000 distinct CDR3 sequences, with 16% occurring only once. The sequenced sample was CD8+ T cells from PBMCs. The receptors were gathered from a human donor in good health (CMV status not recorded). Some clones in this sample may be carry-over from other donors' samples.

Comments on this clonotype: Just one base apart from a much larger clone, this may be a read error. The rearrangement uses TRBV6-8 and TRBJ2-2; D possibly uses TRBD1 or TRBD2 (5 bases each). CDR1 MNHGY and CDR2 SAAAGT come from the germline V gene. This CDR3 comprises 12 residues. The DNA of the CDR3 is TGTGCCAGCAGTCCGGGTATGGGGGTGCTGTTTTTT. Its translation: CASSPGMGVLFF.

The chain carries TRBV5-1 and TRBJ2-1, with TRBD2 identical over 10 bases. V shed 1 base and J 0 bases; nucleotides not matched to a gene: 10. The V gene's germline CDR1 is SGHRS and CDR2 YFSETQ. The CDR3 length is 19 residues. The CDR3 spells CASSLRLAGDGGSYNEQFF. CDR3 DNA sequence: TGCGCCAGCAGCTTGAGGCTAGCGGGAGACGGAGGCTCCTACAATGAGCAGTTCTTC.

This clonotype was seen ten or more times. V is TRBV7-8 and J is TRBJ2-7, with TRBD1 as a possible D gene (7 bases). CDR1 is SGHVS and CDR2 is FQNEAQ in the germline V gene. V dropped 3 bases and J dropped 5 bases, with 11 bases sitting between them. The CDR3 runs to 13 residues. Here the CDR3 DNA reads TGTGCCAGCAGCTTTGGAGGGGGCAACGAGCAGTACTTC. Protein product: CASSFGGGNEQYF.

This clonotype was seen only once. The chain carries TRBV27 and TRBJ2-7; 14 bases match TRBD2. The germline CDR1 and CDR2 sequences are MNHEY and SMNVEV (reference sequence). The CDR3 contains 17 residues. V was pared by 4 bases and J by 0 bases, with 5 bases of the junction left unmatched. Written as DNA, the CDR3 is TGTGCCAGCAGTTCGACTAGCGGGAGGGTTTACTCCTACGAGCAGTACTTC. It yields the protein CASSSTSGRVYSYEQYF.

J is TRBJ1-3 and V is TRBV28, with no clear D. V was trimmed by 10 bases and J by 0 bases, leaving 10 bases between them. There are 13 residues in the CDR3. Germline CDR1 MDHEN, CDR2 SYDVKM. The CDR3 loop is CATQHGSGNTIYF. CDR3 coding DNA: TGTGCCACCCAGCACGGCTCTGGAAACACCATATATTTT.

This clonotype has ten or more counts. This CDR3 reads CASTPAGSPTEAFF. Written as DNA, the CDR3 is TGTGCCAGCACCCCCGCAGGGAGCCCCACTGAAGCTTTCTTT. The chain has TRBV7-9 and TRBJ1-1; D perhaps matches TRBD1 (5 bases). This CDR3 region has 14 residues. CDR1 is SEHNR and CDR2 is FQNEAQ in the germline V gene (reference sequence). Trimming took 7 bases from V and 4 from J, leaving 16 bases between them.

The V and J genes are TRBV7-9 and TRBJ2-7; 7 bases are a match to TRBD2. CDR3 length: 13 amino acids. Germline values: CDR1 SEHNR, CDR2 FQNEAQ (reference sequence). The trim removed 6 bases at V and 7 bases at J, leaving 9 bases unmatched. In nucleotides, the CDR3 is TGTGCCAGCAGGGGGGGGACCGGCATTGAGCAGTACTTC. It codes for CASRGGTGIEQYF. Full variable domain (outside the CDR3, taken from reference TRBV7-9 and TRBJ2-7): DTGVSQNPRHKITKRGQNVTFRCDPISEHNRLYWYRQTLGQGPEFLTYFQNEAQLEKSRLLSDRFSAERPKGSFSTLEIQRTEQGDSAMYLCASRGGTGIEQYFGPGTRLTVT.

This clonotype was seen repeatedly, ten times or more. The rearrangement uses TRBV6-1 and TRBJ2-5; 7 nucleotides align to TRBD1. V lost 4 bases, J lost 6 bases, and 17 bases stayed unmatched. There are 17 residues in the CDR3. Germline V gene data show CDR1 as MNHNS and CDR2 as SASEGT. CDR3 in amino acids: CASSGLRRGRARKTQYF. CDR3 in DNA: TGTGCCAGCAGTGGGCTTCGTAGGGGGCGCGCAAGAAAGACCCAGTACTTC.

This clonotype was recorded a few times. The chain joins TRBV9 to TRBJ2-1; D gene uncertain. Germline CDR1 SGDLS, CDR2 YYNGEE. This CDR3 spans 12 amino acids. V was trimmed by 4 bases and J by 5 bases, leaving 7 bases between them. The CDR3 loop reads CASSNRDNEQFF. CDR3 sequence (DNA): TGTGCCAGCAGCAACCGGGACAATGAGCAGTTCTTC.